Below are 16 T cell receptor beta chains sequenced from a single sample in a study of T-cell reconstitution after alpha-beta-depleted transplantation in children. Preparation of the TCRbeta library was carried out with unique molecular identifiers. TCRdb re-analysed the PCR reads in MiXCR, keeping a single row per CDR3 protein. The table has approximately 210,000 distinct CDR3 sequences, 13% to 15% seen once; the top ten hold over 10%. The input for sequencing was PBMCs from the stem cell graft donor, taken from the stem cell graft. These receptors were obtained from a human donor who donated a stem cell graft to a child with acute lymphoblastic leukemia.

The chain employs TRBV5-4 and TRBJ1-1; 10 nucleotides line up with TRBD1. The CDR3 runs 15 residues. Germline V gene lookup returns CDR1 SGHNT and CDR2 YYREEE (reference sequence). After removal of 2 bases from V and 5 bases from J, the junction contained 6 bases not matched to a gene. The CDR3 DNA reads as TGTGCCAGCAGCTTCGGACAGGGGGTTTGGACTGAAGCTTTCTTT. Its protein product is CASSFGQGVWTEAFF.

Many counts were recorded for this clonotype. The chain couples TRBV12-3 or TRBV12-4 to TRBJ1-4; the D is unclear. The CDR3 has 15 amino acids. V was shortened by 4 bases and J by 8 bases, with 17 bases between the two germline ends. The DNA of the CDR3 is TGTGCCAGCAGTTCCTACAGAACAGCTGAGGAAAAACTGTTTTTT. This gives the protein CASSSYRTAEEKLFF.

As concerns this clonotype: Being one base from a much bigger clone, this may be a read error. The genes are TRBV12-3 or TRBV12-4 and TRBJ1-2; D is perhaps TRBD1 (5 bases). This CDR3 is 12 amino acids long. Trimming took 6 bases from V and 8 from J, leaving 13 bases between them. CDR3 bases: TGTGCCAGCAGCCCGCCACGGGGCGGCTACACCTTC. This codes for CASSPPRGGYTF.

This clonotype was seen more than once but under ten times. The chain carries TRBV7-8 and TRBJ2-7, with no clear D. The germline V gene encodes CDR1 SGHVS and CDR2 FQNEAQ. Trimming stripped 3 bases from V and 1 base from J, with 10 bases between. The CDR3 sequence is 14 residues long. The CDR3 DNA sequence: TGTGCCAGCAGCTTCAGCCGGGCTTCCTACGAGCAGTACTTC. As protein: CASSFSRASYEQYF. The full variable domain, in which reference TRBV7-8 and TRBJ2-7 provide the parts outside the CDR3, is GAGVSQSPRYKVAKRGQDVALRCDPISGHVSLFWYQQALGQGPEFLTYFQNEAQLDKSGLPSDRFFAERPEGSVSTLKIQRTQQEDSAVYLCASSFSRASYEQYFGPGTRLTVT.

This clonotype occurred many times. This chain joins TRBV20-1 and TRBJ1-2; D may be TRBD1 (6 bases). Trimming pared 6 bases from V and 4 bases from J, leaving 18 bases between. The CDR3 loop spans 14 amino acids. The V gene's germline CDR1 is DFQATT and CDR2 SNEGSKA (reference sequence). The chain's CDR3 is CSAGAGGAPYGYTF. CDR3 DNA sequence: TGCAGTGCGGGGGCAGGAGGGGCCCCCTATGGCTACACCTTC.

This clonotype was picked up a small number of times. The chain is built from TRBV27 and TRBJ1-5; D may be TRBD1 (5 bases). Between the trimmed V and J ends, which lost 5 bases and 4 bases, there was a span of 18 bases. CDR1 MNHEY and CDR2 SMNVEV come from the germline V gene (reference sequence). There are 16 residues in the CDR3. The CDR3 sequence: CASSPRDGPWNQPQHF. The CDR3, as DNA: TGTGCCAGCAGTCCCCGGGACGGTCCTTGGAATCAGCCCCAGCATTTT.

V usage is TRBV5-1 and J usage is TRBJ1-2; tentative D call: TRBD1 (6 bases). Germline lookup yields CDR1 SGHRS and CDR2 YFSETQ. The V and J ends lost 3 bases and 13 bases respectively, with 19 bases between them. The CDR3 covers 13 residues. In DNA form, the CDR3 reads TGCGCCAGCAGCTCCCGGGACATACAACGGGGCACCTTC. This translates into CASSSRDIQRGTF.

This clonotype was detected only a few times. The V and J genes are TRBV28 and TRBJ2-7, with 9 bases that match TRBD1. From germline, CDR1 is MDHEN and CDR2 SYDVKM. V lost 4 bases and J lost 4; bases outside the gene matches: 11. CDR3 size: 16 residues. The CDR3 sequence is CASSSPLTGGEYEQYF. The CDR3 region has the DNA TGTGCCAGCAGTTCCCCACTGACAGGGGGGGAATACGAGCAGTACTTC.

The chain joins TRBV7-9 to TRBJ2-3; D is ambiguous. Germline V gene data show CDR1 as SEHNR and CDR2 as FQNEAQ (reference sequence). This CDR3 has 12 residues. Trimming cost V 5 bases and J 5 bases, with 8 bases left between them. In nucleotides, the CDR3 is TGTGCCAGCAGCCACAGTGGAGATACGCAGTATTTT. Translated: CASSHSGDTQYF.

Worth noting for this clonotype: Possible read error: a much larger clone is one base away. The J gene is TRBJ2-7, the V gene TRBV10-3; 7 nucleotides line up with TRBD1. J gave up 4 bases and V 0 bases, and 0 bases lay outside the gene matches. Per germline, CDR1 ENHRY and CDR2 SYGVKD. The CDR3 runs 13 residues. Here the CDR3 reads CAISESTGYEQYF. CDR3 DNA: TGTGCCATCAGTGAGTCGACAGGGTACGAGCAGTACTTC.

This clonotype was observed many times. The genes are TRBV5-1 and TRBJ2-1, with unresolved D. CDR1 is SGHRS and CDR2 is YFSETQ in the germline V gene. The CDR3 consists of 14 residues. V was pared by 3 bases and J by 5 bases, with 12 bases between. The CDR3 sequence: CASSSQTGNNEQFF. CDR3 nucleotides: TGCGCCAGCAGCTCTCAAACGGGCAACAATGAGCAGTTCTTC.

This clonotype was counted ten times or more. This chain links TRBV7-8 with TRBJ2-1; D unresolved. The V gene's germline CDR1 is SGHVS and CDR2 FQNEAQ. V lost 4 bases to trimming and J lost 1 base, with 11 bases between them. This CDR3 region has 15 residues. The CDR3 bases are TGTGCCAGCAGCTCCATCGACTTATCCTACAATGAGCAGTTCTTC. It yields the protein CASSSIDLSYNEQFF.

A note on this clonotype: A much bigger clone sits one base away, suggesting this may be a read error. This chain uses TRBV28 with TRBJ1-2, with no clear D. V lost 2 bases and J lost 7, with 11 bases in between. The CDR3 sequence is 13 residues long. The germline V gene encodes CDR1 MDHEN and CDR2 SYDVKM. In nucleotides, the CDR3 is TGTGCCAGCAGTTTACCCTCCCCCTGTGGCTACACCTTC. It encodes CASSLPSPCGYTF.

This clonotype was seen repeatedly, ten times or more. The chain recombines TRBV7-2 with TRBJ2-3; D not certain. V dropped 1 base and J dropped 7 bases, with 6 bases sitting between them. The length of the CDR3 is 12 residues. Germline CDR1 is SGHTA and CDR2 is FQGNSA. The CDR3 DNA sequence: TGTGCCAGCAGCTTAGTTTGGAATACGCAGTATTTT. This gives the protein CASSLVWNTQYF.

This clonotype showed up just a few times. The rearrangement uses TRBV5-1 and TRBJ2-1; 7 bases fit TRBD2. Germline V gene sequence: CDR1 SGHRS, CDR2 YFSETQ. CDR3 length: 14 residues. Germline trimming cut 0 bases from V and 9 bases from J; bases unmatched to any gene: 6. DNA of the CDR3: TGCGCCAGCAGCTTGGGGAGGACTAGGGGTGAGCAGTTCTTC. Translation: CASSLGRTRGEQFF.

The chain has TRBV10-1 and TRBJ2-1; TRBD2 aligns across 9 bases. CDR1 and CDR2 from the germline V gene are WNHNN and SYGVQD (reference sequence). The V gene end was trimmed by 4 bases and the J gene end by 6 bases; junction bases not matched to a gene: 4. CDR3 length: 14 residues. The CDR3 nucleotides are TGCGCCAGCAGTGTTAGCGGGAGCACCAATGAGCAGTTCTTC. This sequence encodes CASSVSGSTNEQFF.